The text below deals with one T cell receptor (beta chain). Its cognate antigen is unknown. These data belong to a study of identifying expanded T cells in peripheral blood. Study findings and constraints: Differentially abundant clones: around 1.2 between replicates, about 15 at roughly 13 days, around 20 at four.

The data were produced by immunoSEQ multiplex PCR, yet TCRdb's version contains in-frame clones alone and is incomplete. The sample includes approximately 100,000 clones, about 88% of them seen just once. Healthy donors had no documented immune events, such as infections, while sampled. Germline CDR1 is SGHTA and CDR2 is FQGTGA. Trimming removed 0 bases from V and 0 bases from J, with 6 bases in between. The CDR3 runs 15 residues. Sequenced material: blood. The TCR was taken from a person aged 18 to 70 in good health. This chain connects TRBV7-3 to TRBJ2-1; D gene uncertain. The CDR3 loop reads CASSLTASSYNEQFF. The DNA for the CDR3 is TGTGCCAGCAGCTTAACTGCTAGCTCCTACAATGAGCAGTTCTTC.